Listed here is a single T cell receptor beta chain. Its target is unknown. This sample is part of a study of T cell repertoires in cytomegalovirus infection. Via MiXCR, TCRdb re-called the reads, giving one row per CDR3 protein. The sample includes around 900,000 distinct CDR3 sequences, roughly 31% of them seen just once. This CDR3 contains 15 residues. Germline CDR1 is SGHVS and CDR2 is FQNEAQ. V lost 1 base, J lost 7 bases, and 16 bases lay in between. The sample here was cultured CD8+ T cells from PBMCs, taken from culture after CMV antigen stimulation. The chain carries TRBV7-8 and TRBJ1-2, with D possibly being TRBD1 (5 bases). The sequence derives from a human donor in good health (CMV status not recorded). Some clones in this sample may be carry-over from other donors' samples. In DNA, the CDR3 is TGTGCCAGCAGCTTAGGAACGGGGGTGTTGCGTGGCTACACCTTC. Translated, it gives CASSLGTGVLRGYTF.